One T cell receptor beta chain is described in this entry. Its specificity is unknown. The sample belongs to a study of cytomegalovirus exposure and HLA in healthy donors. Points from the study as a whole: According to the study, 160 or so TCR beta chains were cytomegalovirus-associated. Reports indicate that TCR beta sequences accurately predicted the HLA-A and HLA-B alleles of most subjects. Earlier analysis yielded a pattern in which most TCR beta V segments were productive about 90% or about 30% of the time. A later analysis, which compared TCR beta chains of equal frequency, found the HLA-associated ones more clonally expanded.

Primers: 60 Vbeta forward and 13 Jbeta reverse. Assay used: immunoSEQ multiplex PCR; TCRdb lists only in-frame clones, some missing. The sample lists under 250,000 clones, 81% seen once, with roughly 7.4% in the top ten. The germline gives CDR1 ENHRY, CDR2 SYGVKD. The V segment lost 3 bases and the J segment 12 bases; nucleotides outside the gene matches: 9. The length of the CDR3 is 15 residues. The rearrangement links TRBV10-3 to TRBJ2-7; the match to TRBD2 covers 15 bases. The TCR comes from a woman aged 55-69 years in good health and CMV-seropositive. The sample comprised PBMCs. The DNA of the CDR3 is TGTGCCATCAGTGACCCTGGGACTAGCGGGAGGCTAGGGTACTTC. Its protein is CAISDPGTSGRLGYF.